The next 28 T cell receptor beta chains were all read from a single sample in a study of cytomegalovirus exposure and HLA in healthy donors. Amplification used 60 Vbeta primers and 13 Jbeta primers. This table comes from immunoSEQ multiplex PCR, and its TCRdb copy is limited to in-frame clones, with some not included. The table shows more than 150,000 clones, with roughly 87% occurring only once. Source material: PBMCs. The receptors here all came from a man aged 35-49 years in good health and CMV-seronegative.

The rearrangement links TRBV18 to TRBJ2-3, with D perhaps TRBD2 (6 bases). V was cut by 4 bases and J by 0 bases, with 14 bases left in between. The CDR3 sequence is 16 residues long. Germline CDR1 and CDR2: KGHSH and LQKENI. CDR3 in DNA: TGTGCCAGCTCACGCTCAGACGGGGGTAGCACAGATACGCAGTATTTT. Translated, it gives CASSRSDGGSTDTQYF.

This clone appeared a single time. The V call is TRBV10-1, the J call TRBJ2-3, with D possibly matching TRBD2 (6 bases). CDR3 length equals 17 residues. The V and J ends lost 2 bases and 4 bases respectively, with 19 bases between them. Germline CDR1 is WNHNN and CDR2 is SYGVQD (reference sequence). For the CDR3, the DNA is TGCGCCAGCAGTGAGGATTGTTCGGGGGTTTGTGCAGATACGCAGTATTTT. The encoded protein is CASSEDCSGVCADTQYF.

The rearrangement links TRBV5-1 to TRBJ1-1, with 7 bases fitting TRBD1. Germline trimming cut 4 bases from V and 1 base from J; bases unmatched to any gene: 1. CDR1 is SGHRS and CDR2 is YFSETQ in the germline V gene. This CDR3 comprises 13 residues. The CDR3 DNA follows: TGCGCCAGCAGCCGGACAGGGAACACTGAAGCTTTCTTT. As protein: CASSRTGNTEAFF.

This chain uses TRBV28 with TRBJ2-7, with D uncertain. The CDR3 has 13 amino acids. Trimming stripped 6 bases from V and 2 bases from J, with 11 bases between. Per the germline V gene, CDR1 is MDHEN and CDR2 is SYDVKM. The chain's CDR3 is CASSAAGAYEQYF. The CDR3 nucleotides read TGTGCCAGCAGCGCCGCAGGTGCCTACGAGCAGTACTTC.

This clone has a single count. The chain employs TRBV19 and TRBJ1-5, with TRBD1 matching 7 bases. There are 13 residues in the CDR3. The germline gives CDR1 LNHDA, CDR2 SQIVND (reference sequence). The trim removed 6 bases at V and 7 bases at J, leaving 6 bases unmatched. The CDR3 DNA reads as TGTGCCAGTAGCCAAGGGGGCAGCCAGCCCCAGCATTTT. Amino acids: CASSQGGSQPQHF.

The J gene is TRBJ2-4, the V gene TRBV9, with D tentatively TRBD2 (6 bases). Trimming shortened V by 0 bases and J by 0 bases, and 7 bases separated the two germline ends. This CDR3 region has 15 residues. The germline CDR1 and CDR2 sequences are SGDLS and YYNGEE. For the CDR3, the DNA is TGTGCCAGCAGCGTAGGGGACTTAGCCAAAAACATTCAGTACTTC. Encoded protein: CASSVGDLAKNIQYF.

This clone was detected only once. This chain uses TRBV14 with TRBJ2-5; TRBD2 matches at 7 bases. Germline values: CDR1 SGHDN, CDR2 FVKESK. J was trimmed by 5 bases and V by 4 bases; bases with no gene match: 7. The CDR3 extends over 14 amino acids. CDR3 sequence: CASSPRTRSETQYF. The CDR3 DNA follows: TGTGCCAGCAGCCCCCGGACTAGAAGTGAGACCCAGTACTTC.

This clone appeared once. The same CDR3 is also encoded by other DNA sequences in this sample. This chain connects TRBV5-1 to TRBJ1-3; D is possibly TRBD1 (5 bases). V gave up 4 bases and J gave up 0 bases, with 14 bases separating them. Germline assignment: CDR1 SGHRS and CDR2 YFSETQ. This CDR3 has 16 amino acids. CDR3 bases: TGCGCCAGCAGCCAAAAAACAGGCTCCTCTGGAAACACCATATATTTT. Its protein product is CASSQKTGSSGNTIYF.

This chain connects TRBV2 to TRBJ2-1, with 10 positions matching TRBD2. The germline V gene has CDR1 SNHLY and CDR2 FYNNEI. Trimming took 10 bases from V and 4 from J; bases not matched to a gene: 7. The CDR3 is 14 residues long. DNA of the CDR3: TGTGCCACCGAGCGGGAGGGGATATACAATGAGCAGTTCTTC. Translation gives CATEREGIYNEQFF.

The CDR3 nucleotides read TGTGCCAGCAGCTGGCGGGACCGAACTAACTATGGCTACACCTTC. Its protein is CASSWRDRTNYGYTF. The chain is built from TRBV5-6 and TRBJ1-2, with D perhaps matching TRBD1 (5 bases). Trimming removed 3 bases from V and 0 bases from J, with 12 bases in between. This CDR3 has 15 residues. CDR1 SGHDT and CDR2 YYEEEE come from the germline V gene.

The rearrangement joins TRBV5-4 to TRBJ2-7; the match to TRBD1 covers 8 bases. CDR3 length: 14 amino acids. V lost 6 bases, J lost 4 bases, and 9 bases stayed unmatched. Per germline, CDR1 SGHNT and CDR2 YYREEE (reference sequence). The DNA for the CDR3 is TGTGCCAGCAATAATACAGGGGGAAGGTACGAGCAGTACTTC. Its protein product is CASNNTGGRYEQYF.

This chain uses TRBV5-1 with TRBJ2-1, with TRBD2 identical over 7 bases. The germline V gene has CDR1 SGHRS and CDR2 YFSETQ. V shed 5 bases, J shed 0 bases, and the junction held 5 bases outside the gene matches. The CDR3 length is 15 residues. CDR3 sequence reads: CASSTGGVSYNEQFF. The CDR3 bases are TGCGCCAGCAGTACGGGAGGAGTCTCCTACAATGAGCAGTTCTTC.

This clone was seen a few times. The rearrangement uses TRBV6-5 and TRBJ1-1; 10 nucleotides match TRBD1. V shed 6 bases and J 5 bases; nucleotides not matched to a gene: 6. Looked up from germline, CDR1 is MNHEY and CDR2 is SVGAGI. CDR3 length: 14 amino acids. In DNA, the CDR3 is TGTGCCAGCAGGGGACAGGGGTCGCGGACTGAAGCTTTCTTT. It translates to CASRGQGSRTEAFF.

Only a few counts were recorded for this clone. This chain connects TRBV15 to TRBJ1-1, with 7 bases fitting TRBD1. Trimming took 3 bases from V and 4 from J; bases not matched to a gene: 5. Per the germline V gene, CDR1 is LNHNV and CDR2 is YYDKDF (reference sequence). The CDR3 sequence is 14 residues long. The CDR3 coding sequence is TGTGCCACCAGCAGTAGACAGGGATTCACTGAAGCTTTCTTT. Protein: CATSSRQGFTEAFF. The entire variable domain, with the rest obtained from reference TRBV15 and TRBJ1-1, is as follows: DAMVIQNPRYQVTQFGKPVTLSCSQTLNHNVMYWYQQKSSQAPKLLFHYYDKDFNNEADTPDNFQSRRPNTSFCFLDIRSPGLGDTAMYLCATSSRQGFTEAFFGQGTRLTVV.

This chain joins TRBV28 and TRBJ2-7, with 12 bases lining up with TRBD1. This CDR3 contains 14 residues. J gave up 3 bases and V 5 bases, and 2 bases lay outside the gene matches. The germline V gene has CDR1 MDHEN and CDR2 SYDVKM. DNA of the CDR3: TGTGCCAGCAGTGGGACAGGGGGCCTCTACGAGCAGTACTTC. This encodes CASSGTGGLYEQYF.

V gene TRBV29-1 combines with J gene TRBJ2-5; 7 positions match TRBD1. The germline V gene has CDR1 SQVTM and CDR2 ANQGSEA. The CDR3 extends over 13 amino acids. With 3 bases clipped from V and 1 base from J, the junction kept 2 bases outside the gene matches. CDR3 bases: TGCAGCGTTGAGGGGGACAGCCAAGAGACCCAGTACTTC. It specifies CSVEGDSQETQYF.

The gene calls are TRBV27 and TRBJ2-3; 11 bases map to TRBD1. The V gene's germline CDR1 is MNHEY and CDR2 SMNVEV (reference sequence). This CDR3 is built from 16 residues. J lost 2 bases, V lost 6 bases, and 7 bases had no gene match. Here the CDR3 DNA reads TGTGCCAGCAGACCCGGGACAGGGGGATACACAGATACGCAGTATTTT. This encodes CASRPGTGGYTDTQYF.

CDR3 protein: CASSFTGIRGANYGYTF. The CDR3 DNA follows: TGTGCCAGCAGCTTTACAGGGATTAGAGGAGCTAACTATGGCTACACCTTC. The chain combines TRBV7-2 with TRBJ1-2; tentatively, D is TRBD1 (6 bases). Germline V gives CDR1 SGHTA, CDR2 FQGNSA. Trimming removed 3 bases from V and 0 bases from J, with 17 bases in between. The CDR3 runs 17 residues.

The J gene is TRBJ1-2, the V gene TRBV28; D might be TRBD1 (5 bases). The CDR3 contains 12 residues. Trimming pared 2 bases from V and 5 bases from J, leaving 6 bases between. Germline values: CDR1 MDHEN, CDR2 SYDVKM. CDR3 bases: TGTGCCAGCAGTTTAAAGGGGTATGGCTACACCTTC. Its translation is CASSLKGYGYTF.

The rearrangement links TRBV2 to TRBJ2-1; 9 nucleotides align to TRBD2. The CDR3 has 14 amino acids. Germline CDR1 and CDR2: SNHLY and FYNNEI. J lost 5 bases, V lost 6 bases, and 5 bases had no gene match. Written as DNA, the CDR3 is TGTGCCAGCAGGGGAGGGACTAGCAACAATGAGCAGTTCTTC. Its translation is CASRGGTSNNEQFF. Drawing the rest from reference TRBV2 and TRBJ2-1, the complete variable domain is EPEVTQTPSHQVTQMGQEVILRCVPISNHLYFYWYRQILGQKVEFLVSFYNNEISEKSEIFDDQFSVERPDGSNFTLKIRSTKLEDSAMYFCASRGGTSNNEQFFGPGTRLTVL.

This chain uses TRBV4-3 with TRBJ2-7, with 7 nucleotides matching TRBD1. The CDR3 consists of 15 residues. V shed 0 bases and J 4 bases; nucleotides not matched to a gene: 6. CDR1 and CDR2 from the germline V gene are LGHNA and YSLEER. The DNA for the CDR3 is TGCGCCAGCAGCCAAGATGGCACAGGGGCTTACGAGCAGTACTTC. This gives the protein CASSQDGTGAYEQYF.

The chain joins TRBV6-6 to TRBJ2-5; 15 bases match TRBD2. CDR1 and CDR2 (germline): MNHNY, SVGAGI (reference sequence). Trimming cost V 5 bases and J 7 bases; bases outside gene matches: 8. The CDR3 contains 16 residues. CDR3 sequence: CASSTSGLAGGMTQYF. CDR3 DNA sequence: TGTGCCAGCAGTACCTCGGGACTAGCGGGGGGTATGACCCAGTACTTC.

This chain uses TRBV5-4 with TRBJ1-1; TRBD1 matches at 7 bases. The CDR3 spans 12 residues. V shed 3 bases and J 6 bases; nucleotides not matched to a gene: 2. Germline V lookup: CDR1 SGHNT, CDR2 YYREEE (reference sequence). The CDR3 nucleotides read TGTGCCAGCAGCTCCGACAGGGCTGAAGCTTTCTTT. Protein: CASSSDRAEAFF.

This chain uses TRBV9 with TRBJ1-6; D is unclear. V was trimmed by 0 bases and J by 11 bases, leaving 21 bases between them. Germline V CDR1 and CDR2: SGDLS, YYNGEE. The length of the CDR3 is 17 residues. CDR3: CASSVGNTGGRGAPLHF. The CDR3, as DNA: TGTGCCAGCAGCGTAGGGAACACGGGAGGGCGTGGGGCACCCCTCCACTTT.

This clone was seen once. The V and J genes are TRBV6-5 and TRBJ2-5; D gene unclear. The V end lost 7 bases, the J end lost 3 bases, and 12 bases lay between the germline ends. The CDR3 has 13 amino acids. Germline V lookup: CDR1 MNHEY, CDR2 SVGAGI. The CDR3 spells CASNNHYEETQYF. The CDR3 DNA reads TGTGCCAGCAATAATCACTATGAAGAGACCCAGTACTTC.

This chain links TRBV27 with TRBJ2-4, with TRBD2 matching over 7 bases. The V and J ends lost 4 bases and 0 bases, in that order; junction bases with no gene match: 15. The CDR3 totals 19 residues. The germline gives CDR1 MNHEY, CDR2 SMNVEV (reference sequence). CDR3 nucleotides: TGTGCCAGCAGTTCCCGGGCAGCGGGAACCCTTTTAGCCAAAAACATTCAGTACTTC. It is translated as CASSSRAAGTLLAKNIQYF.

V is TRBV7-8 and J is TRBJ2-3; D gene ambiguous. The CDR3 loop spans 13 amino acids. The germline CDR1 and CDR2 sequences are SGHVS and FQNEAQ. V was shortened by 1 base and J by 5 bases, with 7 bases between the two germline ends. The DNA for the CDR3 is TGTGCCAGCAGCTTAGTGATCGGAGATACGCAGTATTTT. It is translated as CASSLVIGDTQYF.

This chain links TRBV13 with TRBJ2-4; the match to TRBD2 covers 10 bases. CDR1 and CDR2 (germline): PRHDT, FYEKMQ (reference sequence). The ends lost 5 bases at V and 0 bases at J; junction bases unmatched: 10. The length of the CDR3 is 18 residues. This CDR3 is CASSHSGGGSLAKNIQYF. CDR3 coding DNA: TGTGCCAGCAGCCACAGCGGGGGGGGGAGTCTAGCCAAAAACATTCAGTACTTC.